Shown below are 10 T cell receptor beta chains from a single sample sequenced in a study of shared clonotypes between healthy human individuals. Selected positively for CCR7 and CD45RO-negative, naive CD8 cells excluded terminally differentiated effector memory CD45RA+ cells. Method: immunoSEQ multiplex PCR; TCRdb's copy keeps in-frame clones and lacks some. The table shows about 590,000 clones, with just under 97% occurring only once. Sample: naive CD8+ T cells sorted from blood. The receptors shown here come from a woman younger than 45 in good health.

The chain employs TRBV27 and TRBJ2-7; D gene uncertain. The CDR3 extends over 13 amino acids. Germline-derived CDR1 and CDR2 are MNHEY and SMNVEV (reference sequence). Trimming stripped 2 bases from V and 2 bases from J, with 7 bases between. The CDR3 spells CASSLHYTYEQYF. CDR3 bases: TGTGCCAGCAGTTTACACTATACCTACGAGCAGTACTTC.

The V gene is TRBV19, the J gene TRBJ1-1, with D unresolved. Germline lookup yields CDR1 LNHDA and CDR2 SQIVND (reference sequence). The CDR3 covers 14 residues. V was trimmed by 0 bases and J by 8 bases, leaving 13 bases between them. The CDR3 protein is CASSIDLEETEAFF. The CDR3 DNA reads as TGTGCCAGTAGTATAGATTTAGAAGAGACAGAAGCTTTCTTT. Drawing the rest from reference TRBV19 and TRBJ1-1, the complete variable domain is DGGITQSPKYLFRKEGQNVTLSCEQNLNHDAMYWYRQDPGQGLRLIYYSQIVNDFQKGDIAEGYSVSREKKESFPLTVTSAQKNPTAFYLCASSIDLEETEAFFGQGTRLTVV.

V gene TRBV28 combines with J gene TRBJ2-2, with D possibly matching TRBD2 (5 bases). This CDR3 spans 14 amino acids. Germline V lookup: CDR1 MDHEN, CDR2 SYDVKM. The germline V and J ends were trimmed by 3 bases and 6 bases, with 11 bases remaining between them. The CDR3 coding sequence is TGTGCCAGCAGTTTGGGGATAGCGTCCGGGGAGCTGTTTTTT. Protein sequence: CASSLGIASGELFF. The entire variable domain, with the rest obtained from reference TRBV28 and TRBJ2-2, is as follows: DVKVTQSSRYLVKRTGEKVFLECVQDMDHENMFWYRQDPGLGLRLIYFSYDVKMKEKGDIPEGYSVSREKKERFSLILESASTNQTSMYLCASSLGIASGELFFGEGSRLTVL.

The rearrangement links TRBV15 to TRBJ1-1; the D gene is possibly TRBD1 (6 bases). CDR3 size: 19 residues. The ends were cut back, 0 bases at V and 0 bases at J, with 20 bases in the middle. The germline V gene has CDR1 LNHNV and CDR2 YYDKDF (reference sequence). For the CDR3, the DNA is TGTGCCACCAGCAGAGAATCGCTTGCTTGGGGGGCAGTGAACACTGAAGCTTTCTTT. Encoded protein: CATSRESLAWGAVNTEAFF.

CDR3 DNA sequence: TGTGCCAGCAGTTACTCGGGCATGCGTGGACCCCTCCACTTT. Amino acids: CASSYSGMRGPLHF. This chain joins TRBV6-5 and TRBJ1-6; D is ambiguous. The CDR3 totals 14 residues. The V end was cut by 0 bases, the J end by 12 bases, with 12 bases between. Germline loops: CDR1 MNHEY, CDR2 SVGAGI.

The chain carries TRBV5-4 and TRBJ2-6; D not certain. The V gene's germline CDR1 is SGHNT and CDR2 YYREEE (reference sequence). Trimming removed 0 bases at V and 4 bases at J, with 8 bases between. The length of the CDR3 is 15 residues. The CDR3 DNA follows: TGTGCCAGCAGCTTGGGGGTTGCCGGGGCCAACGTCCTGACTTTC. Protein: CASSLGVAGANVLTF. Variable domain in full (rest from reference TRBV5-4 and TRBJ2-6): ETGVTQSPTHLIKTRGQQVTLRCSSQSGHNTVSWYQQALGQGPQFIFQYYREEENGRGNFPPRFSGLQFPNYSSELNVNALELDDSALYLCASSLGVAGANVLTFGAGSRLTVL.

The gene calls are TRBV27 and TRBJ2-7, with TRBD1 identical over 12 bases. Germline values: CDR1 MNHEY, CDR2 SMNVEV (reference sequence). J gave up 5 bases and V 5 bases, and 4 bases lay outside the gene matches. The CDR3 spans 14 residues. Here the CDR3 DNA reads TGTGCCAGCAGTCCGGGACAGGGGGCTAACGAGCAGTACTTC. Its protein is CASSPGQGANEQYF.

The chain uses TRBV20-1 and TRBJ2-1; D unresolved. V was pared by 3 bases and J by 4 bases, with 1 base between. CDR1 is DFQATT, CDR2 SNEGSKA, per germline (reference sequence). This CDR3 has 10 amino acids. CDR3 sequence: CSASYNEQFF. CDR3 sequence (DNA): TGCAGTGCTAGTTACAATGAGCAGTTCTTC.

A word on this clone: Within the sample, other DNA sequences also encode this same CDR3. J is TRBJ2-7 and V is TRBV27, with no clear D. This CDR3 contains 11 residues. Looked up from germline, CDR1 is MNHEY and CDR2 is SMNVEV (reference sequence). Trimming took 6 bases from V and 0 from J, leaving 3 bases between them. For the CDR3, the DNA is TGTGCCAGCAGCCGCTCCTACGAGCAGTACTTC. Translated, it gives CASSRSYEQYF.

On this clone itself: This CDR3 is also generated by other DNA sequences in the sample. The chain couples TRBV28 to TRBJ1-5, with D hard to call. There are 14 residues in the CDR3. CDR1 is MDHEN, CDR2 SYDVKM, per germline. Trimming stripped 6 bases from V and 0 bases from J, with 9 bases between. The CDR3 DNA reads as TGTGCCAGCAGGACGGCGTATAGCAATCAGCCCCAGCATTTT. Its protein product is CASRTAYSNQPQHF.